Below, 27 T cell receptor beta chains from the same sample are listed, as sequenced in a study of cytomegalovirus exposure and HLA in healthy donors. 13 Jbeta primers and 60 Vbeta primers were used for the PCR. Assay: immunoSEQ multiplex PCR; the TCRdb copy retains only in-frame clones and omits some. Of 90,000 to 130,000 clones listed, around three quarters are singletons. Sequences were obtained from PBMCs. The receptor set was obtained from a woman in her late teens or twenties in good health and CMV-seropositive.

The chain has TRBV6-5 and TRBJ2-5; D gene ambiguous. The DNA end is more similar to TRBJ2-7, so the J call may be wrong. The length of the CDR3 is 12 residues. Germline CDR1 is MNHEY and CDR2 is SVGAGI. The CDR3 protein is CASRTQDYEQYF. Here the CDR3 DNA reads TGTGCCAGCAGAACCCAGGACTACGAGCAGTACTTC.

This chain uses TRBV30 with TRBJ1-1; D perhaps matches TRBD1 (5 bases). V was cut by 5 bases and J by 3 bases, with 22 bases left in between. Germline V gene sequence: CDR1 GTSNPN, CDR2 SVGIG (reference sequence). The CDR3 sequence is 16 residues long. CDR3 bases: TGTGCCTGGGGGGGGAGGTGGGGCAGGAAAGACACTGAAGCTTTCTTT. Its protein is CAWGGRWGRKDTEAFF.

The chain joins TRBV6-1 to TRBJ1-3, with 9 nucleotides matching TRBD1. The CDR3 loop spans 15 amino acids. Unmatched junction bases numbered 10, after V lost 6 bases and J lost 7 bases. Per germline, CDR1 MNHNS and CDR2 SASEGT. In nucleotides, the CDR3 is TGTGCCAGCAGGGTGCGGGACAGGGTACAGAACACCATATATTTT. Translation gives CASRVRDRVQNTIYF.

In regard to this clone: At the DNA level, this CDR3 is encoded by other sequences in the same sample as well. This sequence joins TRBV7-6 and TRBJ1-1; D is possibly TRBD1 (6 bases). The CDR3 is 14 amino acids. Looked up from germline, CDR1 is SGHVS and CDR2 is FNYEAQ. Between the trimmed V and J ends, which lost 1 base and 4 bases, there was a span of 10 bases. The CDR3 spells CASSLGGLGTEAFF. Here the CDR3 DNA reads TGTGCCAGCAGCTTAGGGGGGCTGGGCACTGAAGCTTTCTTT.

V gene TRBV4-1 combines with J gene TRBJ2-1; TRBD2 matches 14 bases. Trimming took 3 bases from V and 2 from J; bases not matched to a gene: 3. This CDR3 contains 17 residues. Germline V gene sequence: CDR1 MGHRA, CDR2 YSYEKL. Here the CDR3 reads CASSQRLAGGTYNEQFF. DNA of the CDR3: TGCGCCAGCAGCCAGCGACTAGCGGGAGGGACCTACAATGAGCAGTTCTTC.

This chain joins TRBV7-9 and TRBJ2-3; 9 bases map to TRBD2. CDR1 SEHNR and CDR2 FQNEAQ come from the germline V gene (reference sequence). This CDR3 comprises 18 residues. With 5 bases clipped from V and 4 bases from J, the junction kept 16 bases outside the gene matches. CDR3 bases: TGTGCCAGCAGCCCGCAGACTAGCGGACCACAGGGCCCAGATACGCAGTATTTT. This translates into CASSPQTSGPQGPDTQYF.

The CDR3 DNA follows: TGTGCCAGCAGCCCCCTAGGCGGGGGGACTGAAGCTTTCTTT. Its translation is CASSPLGGGTEAFF. This chain links TRBV7-9 with TRBJ1-1; D might be TRBD1 (5 bases). In germline, CDR1 is SEHNR, CDR2 FQNEAQ (reference sequence). This CDR3 comprises 14 residues. Trimming stripped 5 bases from V and 5 bases from J, with 15 bases between.

The chain recombines TRBV27 with TRBJ2-7; D gene unclear. This CDR3 region has 12 residues. Trimming removed 7 bases at V and 6 bases at J, with 13 bases between. CDR1 and CDR2 (germline): MNHEY, SMNVEV (reference sequence). The CDR3 sequence: CASTSGPGEQYF. The DNA for the CDR3 is TGTGCCAGCACCTCTGGTCCGGGCGAGCAGTACTTC.

The chain joins TRBV6-1 to TRBJ1-1; 8 bases line up with TRBD1. The CDR3 has 15 amino acids. V lost 0 bases, J lost 3 bases, and 3 bases stayed unmatched. The germline V gene encodes CDR1 MNHNS and CDR2 SASEGT. The CDR3 bases are TGTGCCAGCAGTGAAGCCTCGACAGGGGACACTGAAGCTTTCTTT. Encoded protein: CASSEASTGDTEAFF.

V and J are TRBV6-5 and TRBJ2-7, with D perhaps matching TRBD1 (6 bases). V lost 0 bases and J lost 4, with 10 bases in between. The CDR3 consists of 14 residues. Germline loops: CDR1 MNHEY, CDR2 SVGAGI. The CDR3 bases are TGTGCCAGCAGTTACTCATCGCAGGGGTACGAGCAGTACTTC. It is translated as CASSYSSQGYEQYF.

CDR3 nucleotide sequence: TGTGCCAGCAGTGAGACGACTTCCACCGGGGAGCTGTTTTTT. The encoded protein is CASSETTSTGELFF. This chain joins TRBV6-1 and TRBJ2-2; D is ambiguous. The V gene's germline CDR1 is MNHNS and CDR2 SASEGT. CDR3 length equals 14 residues. V lost 3 bases and J lost 4, with 9 bases in between.

Only a few counts were recorded for this clone. This chain links TRBV9 with TRBJ2-5, with a possible D match to TRBD2 (6 bases). The V and J ends lost 3 bases and 5 bases respectively, with 17 bases between them. The CDR3 is 15 amino acids. Germline-derived CDR1 and CDR2 are SGDLS and YYNGEE. The CDR3 sequence is CASSAFKGTPETQYF. CDR3 nucleotides: TGTGCCAGCAGCGCCTTTAAGGGGACTCCGGAGACCCAGTACTTC.

The CDR3 bases are TGTGCCAGCAGGACAGGAACTCGGGGCTACACCTTC. Translation: CASRTGTRGYTF. The chain combines TRBV6-1 with TRBJ1-2; possible D gene TRBD1, 6 bases. With 6 bases removed from V and 8 bases from J, the gap between germline ends came to 13 bases. Per the germline V gene, CDR1 is MNHNS and CDR2 is SASEGT. This CDR3 spans 12 amino acids.

V and J are TRBV30 and TRBJ2-6, with D tentatively TRBD2 (6 bases). CDR1 and CDR2 from the germline V gene are GTSNPN and SVGIG (reference sequence). This CDR3 spans 17 amino acids. V was shortened by 1 base and J by 2 bases, with 15 bases between the two germline ends. CDR3 amino acids: CAWSGGTLRAGANVLTF. Here the CDR3 DNA reads TGTGCCTGGAGTGGCGGGACCTTAAGAGCTGGGGCCAACGTCCTGACTTTC.

J is TRBJ2-3 and V is TRBV7-6; the match to TRBD2 covers 8 bases. The germline V gene encodes CDR1 SGHVS and CDR2 FNYEAQ. CDR3 size: 15 residues. The J segment lost 0 bases and the V segment lost 5 bases, leaving 4 bases of the junction unmatched. CDR3: CASSELAASTDTQYF. Written as DNA, the CDR3 is TGTGCCAGCAGCGAACTAGCGGCTAGCACAGATACGCAGTATTTT. The full variable domain, in which reference TRBV7-6 and TRBJ2-3 provide the parts outside the CDR3, is GAGVSQSPRYKVTKRGQDVALRCDPISGHVSLYWYRQALGQGPEFLTYFNYEAQQDKSGLPNDRFSAERPEGSISTLTIQRTEQRDSAMYRCASSELAASTDTQYFGPGTRLTVL.

The count of this clone is one. The rearrangement uses TRBV6-6 and TRBJ1-5; TRBD1 aligns across 9 bases. This CDR3 is 16 amino acids long. Germline lookup yields CDR1 MNHNY and CDR2 SVGAGI (reference sequence). V lost 1 base to trimming and J lost 0 bases; unmatched junction nucleotides: 1. The CDR3 DNA is TGTGCCAGCAGTTACTGGGACAGGGTTAGCAATCAGCCCCAGCATTTT. It translates to CASSYWDRVSNQPQHF.

The V and J genes are TRBV25-1 and TRBJ2-7, with 12 bases aligning to TRBD2. The CDR3 is 15 amino acids. The V gene's germline CDR1 is MGHDK and CDR2 SYGVNS. With V trimmed by 6 bases and J by 4 bases, 7 bases remained unmatched. The CDR3 sequence is CASRPWTSGIYEQYF. The CDR3 nucleotides read TGTGCCAGCAGACCTTGGACTAGCGGGATTTACGAGCAGTACTTC.

The J gene is TRBJ2-5, the V gene TRBV7-3; D gene unclear. Deletions cut 5 bases from V and 7 bases from J, with 17 bases between. The germline gives CDR1 SGHTA, CDR2 FQGTGA. This CDR3 has 14 amino acids. The CDR3 nucleotides read TGTGCCAGCAGCCCGCAGGCGTTACCGTGGACCCAGTACTTC. Protein sequence: CASSPQALPWTQYF. Using reference TRBV7-3 and TRBJ2-5 for the parts outside the CDR3, the full variable domain is GAGVSQTPSNKVTEKGKYVELRCDPISGHTALYWYRQSLGQGPEFLIYFQGTGAADDSGLPNDRFFAVRPEGSVSTLKIQRTERGDSAVYLCASSPQALPWTQYFGPGTRLLVL.

Turning to this clone: Other DNA sequences of this sample code for an identical CDR3. The chain combines TRBV6-5 with TRBJ1-2; D ambiguous. CDR3 length: 13 amino acids. The germline V and J ends were trimmed by 6 bases and 0 bases, with 8 bases remaining between them. Germline CDR1 reads MNHEY; CDR2 reads SVGAGI. The chain's CDR3 is CASRPTANYGYTF. The CDR3 DNA follows: TGTGCCAGCAGGCCCACAGCTAACTATGGCTACACCTTC.

The chain uses TRBV5-6 and TRBJ1-2; 11 nucleotides align to TRBD1. Trimming took 5 bases from V and 7 from J; bases not matched to a gene: 10. This CDR3 has 15 residues. The germline gives CDR1 SGHDT, CDR2 YYEEEE. The CDR3 sequence: CASSPQPGQGGGYTF. The CDR3 DNA reads as TGTGCCAGCAGTCCCCAACCGGGACAGGGGGGTGGCTACACCTTC.

CDR3 coding DNA: TGTGCCAGCAGCCAAGCTACCGGGACAGTTTTTTCACCCCTCCACTTT. Translated, it gives CASSQATGTVFSPLHF. The chain recombines TRBV4-2 with TRBJ1-6; 7 bases map to TRBD1. V lost 1 base, J lost 9 bases, and 9 bases stayed unmatched. Per the germline V gene, CDR1 is LGHNA and CDR2 is YNFKEQ. CDR3 length: 16 residues.

About this clone: Compared with germline, one end of the junction differs, possibly owing to a read error. V usage is TRBV7-8 and J usage is TRBJ1-1; 8 bases agree with TRBD1. The germline gives CDR1 SGHVS, CDR2 FQNEAQ. The CDR3 sequence is 17 residues long. In DNA form, the CDR3 reads TGTGACAGCAGCCTCGACAGGGGCCCCCGACCGGGCACTGAAGCTTTCTTT. This translates into CDSSLDRGPRPGTEAFF.

J is TRBJ2-5 and V is TRBV11-3, with D possibly being TRBD1 (6 bases). Germline-derived CDR1 and CDR2 are SGHNT and YENEEA. The CDR3 spans 14 residues. With 5 bases removed from V and 5 bases from J, the gap between germline ends came to 15 bases. CDR3 coding DNA: TGTGCCAGCAGCATATCAGGGGAACCGGAGACCCAGTACTTC. Its protein is CASSISGEPETQYF.

CDR3 sequence (DNA): TGTGCCAGCAGTACAGGGGGCGAAAACATTCAGTACTTC. This sequence encodes CASSTGGENIQYF. The chain links TRBV6-5 to TRBJ2-4, with 9 bases lining up with TRBD1. CDR1 is MNHEY and CDR2 is SVGAGI in the germline V gene. The J segment lost 5 bases and the V segment lost 5 bases, leaving 1 base of the junction unmatched. The CDR3 consists of 13 residues.

DNA for the CDR3: TGTGCCAGCAGCCTGTCAACTAATGAAAAACTGTTTTTT. Amino acid sequence: CASSLSTNEKLFF. This rearrangement joins TRBV7-2 to TRBJ1-4; D is ambiguous. The germline gives CDR1 SGHTA, CDR2 FQGNSA. The CDR3 loop spans 13 amino acids. The ends were cut back, 5 bases at V and 0 bases at J, with 4 bases in the middle.

This chain links TRBV27 with TRBJ1-1; a weak D match, TRBD1 (6 bases). Germline V gene data show CDR1 as MNHEY and CDR2 as SMNVEV (reference sequence). The CDR3 runs 15 residues. V was cut by 8 bases and J by 1 base, with 17 bases left in between. CDR3 in DNA: TGTGCCAGCGGCTCATGGGGGGGCGGGAACACTGAAGCTTTCTTT. This codes for CASGSWGGGNTEAFF.

This chain uses TRBV19 with TRBJ2-3; 10 nucleotides line up with TRBD2. Looked up from germline, CDR1 is LNHDA and CDR2 is SQIVND (reference sequence). After removal of 8 bases from V and 5 bases from J, the junction contained 10 bases not matched to a gene. CDR3 length: 15 amino acids. CDR3 DNA sequence: TGTGCCAGTGTTAATCTAGCGGGAGAAATAGATACGCAGTATTTT. Its protein is CASVNLAGEIDTQYF.